This T cell receptor beta chain was obtained from a study of identifying expanded T cells in peripheral blood. Study observations and caveats: Variance in clone template counts between approximately two-week samples significantly increased with total template count across all healthy donors. Roughly 1.1 clones differed between technical replicates, versus approximately 17 and 20 over time.

Generated by immunoSEQ multiplex PCR, the TCRdb table keeps only in-frame clones and is missing some. This repertoire shows about 91,000 clones, 88% found once; its top ten account for over 3%. CDR3 length equals 16 residues. Germline V gene data show CDR1 as MNHEY and CDR2 as SVGAGI. Trimming shortened V by 0 bases and J by 1 base, and 10 bases separated the two germline ends. Collection occurred without any documented infections or immune events in donors. As concerns this clone: Its target is not known.

Sequencing was carried out using blood. The J gene is TRBJ1-3, the V gene TRBV6-5; a possible D gene is TRBD1 (5 bases). The source is a person aged 18 to 75 in good health. As DNA, the CDR3 is TGTGCCAGCAGTTACTCAGTGGGGGATTCTGGAAACACCATATATTTT. The encoded protein is CASSYSVGDSGNTIYF.